The 15 T cell receptor beta chains below were found in one sample sequenced in a study of blood T cell repertoires in COVID-19. Clones were read by immunoSEQ multiplex PCR, and TCRdb kept only the in-frame ones, dropping some. The data show a few hundred thousand clones, roughly nine tenths seen once. The sequenced sample was PBMCs or T cells enriched from blood (not recorded which). These receptors originate from a woman younger than 45 who had recovered from COVID-19.

The rearrangement joins TRBV5-5 to TRBJ1-3; TRBD1 matches at 7 bases. The CDR3 sequence is 13 residues long. Unmatched junction bases numbered 2, after V lost 5 bases and J lost 3 bases. Germline V gene sequence: CDR1 SGHKS, CDR2 YYEKEE (reference sequence). The CDR3 DNA follows: TGTGCCAGCAGACGACAGGGTGGAAACACCATATATTTT. Translating gives CASRRQGGNTIYF.

The genes are TRBV5-1 and TRBJ2-5; unclear D gene. The CDR3 is 15 residues long. Germline CDR1 SGHRS, CDR2 YFSETQ. V lost 2 bases and J lost 1, with 12 bases in between. The CDR3 DNA is TGCGCCAGCAGCTTCACGTTTACTCTCCAAGAGACCCAGTACTTC. Translated, it gives CASSFTFTLQETQYF.

V is TRBV18 and J is TRBJ1-5; D not resolved. The CDR3 length is 13 residues. Germline CDR1 KGHSH, CDR2 LQKENI. With 2 bases removed from V and 5 bases from J, the gap between germline ends came to 7 bases. The CDR3 loop reads CASSPTGDQPQHF. The CDR3 nucleotides read TGTGCCAGCTCACCAACGGGAGATCAGCCCCAGCATTTT. The full variable domain, completed using reference TRBV18 and TRBJ1-5, is NAGVMQNPRHLVRRRGQEARLRCSPMKGHSHVYWYRQLPEEGLKFMVYLQKENIIDESGMPKERFSAEFPKEGPSILRIQQVVRGDSAAYFCASSPTGDQPQHFGDGTRLSIL.

This clone was counted once. The rearrangement links TRBV3-1 (or the pseudogene TRBV3-2) to TRBJ2-1, with D tentatively TRBD2 (6 bases). Between the trimmed V and J ends, which lost 5 bases and 3 bases, there was a span of 17 bases. The CDR3 runs to 16 residues. From germline, CDR1 is LGHDT and CDR2 YNNKEL (reference sequence). The CDR3 nucleotides are TGTGCCAGCAGCTCTTCGGGAGAGGGTGGCTACAATGAGCAGTTCTTC. Its translation is CASSSSGEGGYNEQFF.

The rearrangement links TRBV7-3 to TRBJ1-1; TRBD1 is a possible D gene (6 bases). Looked up from germline, CDR1 is SGHTA and CDR2 is FQGTGA. CDR3 size: 14 residues. V lost 2 bases and J lost 5, with 12 bases in between. The CDR3 here is CASSLGGVGTEAFF. CDR3 nucleotide sequence: TGTGCCAGCAGCTTAGGGGGCGTAGGTACTGAAGCTTTCTTT. Supplemented by reference TRBV7-3 and TRBJ1-1, the full variable domain reads GAGVSQTPSNKVTEKGKYVELRCDPISGHTALYWYRQSLGQGPEFLIYFQGTGAADDSGLPNDRFFAVRPEGSVSTLKIQRTERGDSAVYLCASSLGGVGTEAFFGQGTRLTVV.

The chain combines TRBV14 with TRBJ2-1; possible D gene TRBD2, 6 bases. The CDR3 is 16 residues long. The V gene lost 2 bases and the J gene lost 7 bases, with 18 bases spanning the gap. CDR1 and CDR2 from the germline V gene are SGHDN and FVKESK. CDR3 nucleotides: TGTGCCAGCAGCCAACTTCCCCGGGACTCCAATAATGAGCAGTTCTTC. This gives the protein CASSQLPRDSNNEQFF.

This chain links TRBV7-2 with TRBJ2-2; TRBD1 matches at 9 bases. The germline CDR1 and CDR2 sequences are SGHTA and FQGNSA. The V gene end was trimmed by 2 bases and the J gene end by 6 bases; junction bases not matched to a gene: 4. The CDR3 has 15 residues. The CDR3 DNA sequence: TGTGCCAGCAGCTTACAGACAGGGGGTGCCGGGGAGCTGTTTTTT. This encodes CASSLQTGGAGELFF.

The V call is TRBV5-8, the J call TRBJ1-5; 12 bases agree with TRBD1. The length of the CDR3 is 17 residues. Trimming cost V 0 bases and J 11 bases; bases outside gene matches: 12. Germline values: CDR1 SGHTS, CDR2 YDEGEE. This CDR3 is CASSLDSGTGGLLAQHF. The CDR3 DNA follows: TGTGCCAGCAGCTTGGACTCCGGGACAGGGGGCCTTCTAGCCCAGCATTTT.

This clone was seen a handful of times. V is TRBV5-1 and J is TRBJ1-5, with 9 bases lining up with TRBD1. V shed 7 bases, J shed 2 bases, and the junction held 7 bases outside the gene matches. Germline CDR1 SGHRS, CDR2 YFSETQ. This CDR3 has 15 residues. CDR3 DNA: TGCGCCAGCGGCAACACAGGGGGCGGCAATCAGCCCCAGCATTTT. Encoded protein: CASGNTGGGNQPQHF.

Concerning this clone itself: Mismatch with germline at one junction end may stem from a read error. The V gene is TRBV15, the J gene TRBJ2-3; 10 positions agree with TRBD2. Looked up from germline, CDR1 is LNHNV and CDR2 is YYDKDF (reference sequence). There are 16 residues in the CDR3. Written as DNA, the CDR3 is TGTGCCACCAGAAGAGCGGGGGGGCCGAGAACAGATACGCAGTATTTT. This codes for CATRRAGGPRTDTQYF.

This sequence joins TRBV5-1 and TRBJ1-2; 7 nucleotides match TRBD1. Germline V gives CDR1 SGHRS, CDR2 YFSETQ. J gave up 10 bases and V 3 bases, and 9 bases lay outside the gene matches. The CDR3 covers 13 residues. The CDR3 spells CASSSRRQGDYTF. The CDR3 DNA reads TGCGCCAGCAGCTCGCGGAGACAGGGAGACTACACCTTC.

V is TRBV11-3 and J is TRBJ2-3, with TRBD2 as a possible D gene (6 bases). CDR1 and CDR2 (germline): SGHNT, YENEEA. The CDR3 loop spans 16 amino acids. Trimming shortened V by 4 bases and J by 2 bases, and 16 bases separated the two germline ends. In nucleotides, the CDR3 is TGTGCCAGCAGCTGGGACTTCTACTCACCCACAGATACGCAGTATTTT. Protein sequence: CASSWDFYSPTDTQYF.

The rearrangement uses TRBV5-6 and TRBJ2-1; possible D gene TRBD2, 5 bases. The ends were cut back, 2 bases at V and 0 bases at J, with 12 bases in the middle. This CDR3 has 16 amino acids. Germline lookup yields CDR1 SGHDT and CDR2 YYEEEE. This chain's CDR3 is CASSFYLRGSYNEQFF. CDR3 nucleotides: TGTGCCAGCAGCTTTTATCTTCGGGGCTCCTACAATGAGCAGTTCTTC. The entire variable domain, with the rest obtained from reference TRBV5-6 and TRBJ2-1, is as follows: DAGVTQSPTHLIKTRGQQVTLRCSPKSGHDTVSWYQQALGQGPQFIFQYYEEEERQRGNFPDRFSGHQFPNYSSELNVNALLLGDSALYLCASSFYLRGSYNEQFFGPGTRLTVL.

The V and J genes are TRBV5-1 and TRBJ2-2; 7 nucleotides align to TRBD1. Germline CDR1 reads SGHRS; CDR2 reads YFSETQ. The CDR3 is 15 amino acids. V shed 4 bases and J 3 bases; nucleotides not matched to a gene: 6. The CDR3 DNA follows: TGCGCCAGCAGCCCAGGGACAGCCGACACCGGGGAGCTGTTTTTT. It is translated as CASSPGTADTGELFF.

The CDR3 here is CASSFTFLSLWQGSVQPQHF. In DNA, the CDR3 is TGTGCCAGCAGTTTTACGTTTTTGAGCCTCTGGCAGGGGTCGGTCCAGCCCCAGCATTTT. The V and J genes are TRBV28 and TRBJ1-5; TRBD1 is a possible D gene (6 bases). Germline loops: CDR1 MDHEN, CDR2 SYDVKM. Trimming removed 3 bases from V and 7 bases from J, with 31 bases in between. This CDR3 has 20 amino acids.